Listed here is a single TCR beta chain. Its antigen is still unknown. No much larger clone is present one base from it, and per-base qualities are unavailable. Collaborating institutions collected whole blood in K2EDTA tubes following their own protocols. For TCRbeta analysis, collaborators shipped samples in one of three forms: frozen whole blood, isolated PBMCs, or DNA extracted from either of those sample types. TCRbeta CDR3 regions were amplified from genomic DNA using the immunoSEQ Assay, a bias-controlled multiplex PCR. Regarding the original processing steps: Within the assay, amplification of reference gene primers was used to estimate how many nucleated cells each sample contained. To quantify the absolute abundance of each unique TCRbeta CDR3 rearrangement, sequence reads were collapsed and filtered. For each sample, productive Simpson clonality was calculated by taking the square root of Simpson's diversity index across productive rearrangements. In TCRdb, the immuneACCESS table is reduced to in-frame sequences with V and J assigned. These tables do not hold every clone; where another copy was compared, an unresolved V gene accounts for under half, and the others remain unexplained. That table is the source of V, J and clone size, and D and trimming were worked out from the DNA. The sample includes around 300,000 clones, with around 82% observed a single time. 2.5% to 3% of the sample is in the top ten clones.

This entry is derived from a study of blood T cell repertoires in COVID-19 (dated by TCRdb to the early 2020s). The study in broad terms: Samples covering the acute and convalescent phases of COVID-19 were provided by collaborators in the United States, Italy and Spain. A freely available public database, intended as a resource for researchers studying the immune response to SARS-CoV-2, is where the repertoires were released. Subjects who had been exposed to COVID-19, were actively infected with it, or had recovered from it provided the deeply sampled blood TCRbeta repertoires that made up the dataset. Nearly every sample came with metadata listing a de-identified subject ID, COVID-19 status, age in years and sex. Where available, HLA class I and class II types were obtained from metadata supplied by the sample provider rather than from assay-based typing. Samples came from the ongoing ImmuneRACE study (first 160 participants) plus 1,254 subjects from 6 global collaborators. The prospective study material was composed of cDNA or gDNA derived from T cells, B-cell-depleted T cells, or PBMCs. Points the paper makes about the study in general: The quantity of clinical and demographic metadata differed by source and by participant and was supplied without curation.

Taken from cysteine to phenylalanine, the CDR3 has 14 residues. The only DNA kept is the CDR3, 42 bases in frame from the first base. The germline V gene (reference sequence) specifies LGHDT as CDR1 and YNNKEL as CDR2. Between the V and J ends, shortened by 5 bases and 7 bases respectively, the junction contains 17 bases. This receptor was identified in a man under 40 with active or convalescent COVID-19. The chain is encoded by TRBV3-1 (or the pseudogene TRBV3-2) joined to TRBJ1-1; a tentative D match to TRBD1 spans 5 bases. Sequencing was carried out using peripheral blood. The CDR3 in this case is CASSSPTAGIEAFF. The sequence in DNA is TGTGCCAGCAGCTCCCCCACGGCAGGGATTGAAGCTTTCTTT.